Sequencing of this TCR beta chain was carried out in a study of CD8 T cells in Susac syndrome (dated by TCRdb to about 2019). Looking at the study overall: Repertoire sequencing was used to test whether CD8+ T cell activation and differentiation in Susac syndrome was antigen driven. Points the paper makes about the study in general: The study acknowledged that relatively few individuals were included in the TCR sequencing and HLA analysis.

On this clonotype: There is no known antigen for this receptor. Nothing much larger sits one base from this clone, and base qualities are not available.

Peripheral blood CD8+ and CD4+ T cells from healthy donors, Susac syndrome patients and multiple sclerosis patients were profiled by high-throughput TCR beta sequencing. Healthy donors were included as age- and sex-matched controls. Bulk CD8+ and CD4+ T cells were purified by magnetic negative isolation, while CD8+ TEMRA cells were enriched using FACS. Blood was collected in EDTA tubes and processed within 24 hours, with PBMCs isolated through density gradient centrifugation. PBMCs intended for TCR sequencing were cryopreserved in liquid nitrogen and thawed later in a water bath at 37 degrees C. The sorted or isolated CD4+, CD8+ and CD8+ TEMRA cells reached a purity of at least 90%. RNA was extracted using the RNeasy kit, and roughly 0.5 to 1 microgram was reverse transcribed with random hexamers. The immunoSEQ multiplex PCR assay, which covers 54 Vbeta and 13 Jbeta segments, was used to amplify TCR beta CDR3 regions. PCR amplification bias was corrected by using a synthetic template baseline for primer optimization and computational correction. The paper's processing steps were these. Reads were assigned to V, D and J genes according to IMGT and analyzed in immunoSEQ Analyzer, with only productive sequences retained. Clonality was calculated as one minus the Shannon entropy normalized by log2 of the number of productive unique sequences. For each patient and control, public and private clones were evaluated among the 100 most prevalent clones. Clones were defined as Susac-specific if absent from the healthy and MS cohorts, from 1052 published viral clones and from other ImmuneACCESS disease sequences. Starting from the raw public reads, TCRdb applied fastp trimming at Q25, assembled clones with MiXCR and retained in-frame beta chains. Every CDR3 protein is listed once, alongside the most common genes and DNA of its rows. The V and J calls and clone size come from TCRdb's table, not from the authors' own analysis. For this sample there are around 190,000 distinct CDR3 sequences; about 95% appear just once. Of the sample, less than 0.12% falls within the top ten clones.

The CDR1 and CDR2 encoded by the germline V gene are MDHEN and SYDVKM. The CDR3 sequence holds 15 residues, the cysteine and phenylalanine included. The CDR3 DNA has 45 bases and is translated from base 1. Relative to germline, V is 2 bases shorter and J is 5 bases shorter, with 15 bases between their ends. This TCR was sampled from a human donor in good health. The rearranged segments are TRBV28 and TRBJ2-5; the D segment could be TRBD2, given 6 matching bases. Sequenced sample: CD4+ T cells from PBMCs. CDR3 protein: CASSLGGDAWETQYF. The sequenced DNA: TGTGCCAGCAGTTTAGGAGGGGACGCGTGGGAGACCCAGTACTTC.